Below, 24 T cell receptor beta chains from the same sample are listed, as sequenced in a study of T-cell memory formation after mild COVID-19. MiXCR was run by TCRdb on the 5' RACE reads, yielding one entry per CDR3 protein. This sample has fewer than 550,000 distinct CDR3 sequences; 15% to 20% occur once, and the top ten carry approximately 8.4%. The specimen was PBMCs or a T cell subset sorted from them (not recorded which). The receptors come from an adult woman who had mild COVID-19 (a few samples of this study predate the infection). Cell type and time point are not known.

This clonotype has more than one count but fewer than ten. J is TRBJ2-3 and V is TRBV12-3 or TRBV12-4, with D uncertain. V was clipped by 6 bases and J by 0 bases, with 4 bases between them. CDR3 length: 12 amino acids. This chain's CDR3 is CASRLSTDTQYF. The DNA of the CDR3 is TGTGCCAGCAGGCTGAGCACAGATACGCAGTATTTT.

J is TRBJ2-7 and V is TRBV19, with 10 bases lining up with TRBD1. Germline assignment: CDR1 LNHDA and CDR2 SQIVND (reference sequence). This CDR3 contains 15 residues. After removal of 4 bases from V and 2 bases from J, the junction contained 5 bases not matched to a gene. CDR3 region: CASSTGQGRPYEQYF. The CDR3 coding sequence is TGTGCCAGTAGTACGGGACAGGGGCGACCCTACGAGCAGTACTTC.

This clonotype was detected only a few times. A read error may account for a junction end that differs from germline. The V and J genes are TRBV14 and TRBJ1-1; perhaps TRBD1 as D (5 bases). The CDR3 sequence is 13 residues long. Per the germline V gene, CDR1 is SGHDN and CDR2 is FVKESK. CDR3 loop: CASSQATPGTRTF. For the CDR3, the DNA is TGTGCCAGCAGCCAAGCCACCCCTGGGACCCGGACTTTT.

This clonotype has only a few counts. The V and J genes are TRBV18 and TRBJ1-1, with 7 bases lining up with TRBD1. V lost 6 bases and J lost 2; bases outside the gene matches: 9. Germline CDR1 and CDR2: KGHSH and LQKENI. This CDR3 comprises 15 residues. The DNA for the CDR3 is TGTGCCAGCTCGCCTGGGACAGCCTTTAACACTGAAGCTTTCTTT. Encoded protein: CASSPGTAFNTEAFF.

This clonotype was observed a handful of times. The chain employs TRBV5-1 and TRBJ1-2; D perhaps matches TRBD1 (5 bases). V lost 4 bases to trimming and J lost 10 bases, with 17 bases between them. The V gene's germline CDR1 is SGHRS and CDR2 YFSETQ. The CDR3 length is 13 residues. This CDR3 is CASSRGYRSTYTF. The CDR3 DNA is TGCGCCAGCAGCCGGGGGTACAGGAGTACCTACACCTTC.

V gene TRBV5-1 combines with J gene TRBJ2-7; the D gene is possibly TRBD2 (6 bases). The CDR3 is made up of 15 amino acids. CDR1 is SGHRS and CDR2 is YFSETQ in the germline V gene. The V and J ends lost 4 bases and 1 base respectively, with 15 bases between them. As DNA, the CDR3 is TGCGCCAGCAGCCCAATCCCGGGGGATTCCTACGAGCAGTACTTC. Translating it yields CASSPIPGDSYEQYF.

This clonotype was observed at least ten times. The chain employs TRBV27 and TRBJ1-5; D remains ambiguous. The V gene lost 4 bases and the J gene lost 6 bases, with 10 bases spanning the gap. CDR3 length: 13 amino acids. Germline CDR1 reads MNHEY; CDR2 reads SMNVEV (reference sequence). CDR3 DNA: TGTGCCAGCAGTTCCAGCAGTACTCAGCCCCAGCATTTT. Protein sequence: CASSSSSTQPQHF.

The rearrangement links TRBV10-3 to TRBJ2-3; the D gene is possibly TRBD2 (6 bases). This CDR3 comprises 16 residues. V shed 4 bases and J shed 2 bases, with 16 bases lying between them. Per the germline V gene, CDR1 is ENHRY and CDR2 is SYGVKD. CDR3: CAISAGTGGYTDTQYF. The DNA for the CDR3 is TGTGCCATCAGTGCGGGGACTGGAGGTTACACAGATACGCAGTATTTT.

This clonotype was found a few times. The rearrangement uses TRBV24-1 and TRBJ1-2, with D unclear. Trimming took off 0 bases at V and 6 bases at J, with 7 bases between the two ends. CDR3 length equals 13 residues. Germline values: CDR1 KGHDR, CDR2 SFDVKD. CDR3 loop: CATSDLPYNGYTF. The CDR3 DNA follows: TGTGCCACCAGTGATTTGCCCTATAATGGCTACACCTTC.

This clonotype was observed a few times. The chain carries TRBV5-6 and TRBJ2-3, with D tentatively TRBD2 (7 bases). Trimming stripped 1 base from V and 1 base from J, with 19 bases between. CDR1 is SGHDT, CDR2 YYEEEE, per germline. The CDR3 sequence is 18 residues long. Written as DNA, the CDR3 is TGTGCCAGCAGCTTGTTTGGGGGGGGCCCCGCACGCACAGATACGCAGTATTTT. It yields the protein CASSLFGGGPARTDTQYF.

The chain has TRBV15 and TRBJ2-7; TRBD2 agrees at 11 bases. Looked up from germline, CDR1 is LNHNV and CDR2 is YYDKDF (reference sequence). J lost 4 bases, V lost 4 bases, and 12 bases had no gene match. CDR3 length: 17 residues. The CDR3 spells CATSTVGAGTSGYEQYF. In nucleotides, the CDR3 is TGTGCCACCAGCACGGTAGGGGCCGGGACTAGCGGATACGAGCAGTACTTC.

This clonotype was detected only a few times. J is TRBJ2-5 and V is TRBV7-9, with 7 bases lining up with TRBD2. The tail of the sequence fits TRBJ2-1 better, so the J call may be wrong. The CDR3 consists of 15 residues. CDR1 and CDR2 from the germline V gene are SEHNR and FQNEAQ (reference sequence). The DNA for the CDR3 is TGTGCCAGCAGCTTGGGAGGGGAGGGTCAAGAGACCCAGTTCTTC. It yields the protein CASSLGGEGQETQFF.

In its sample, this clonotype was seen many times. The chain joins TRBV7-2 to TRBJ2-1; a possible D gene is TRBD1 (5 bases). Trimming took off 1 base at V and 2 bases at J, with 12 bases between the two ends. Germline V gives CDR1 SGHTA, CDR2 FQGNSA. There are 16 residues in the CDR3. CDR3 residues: CASSLDRSTAYNEQFF. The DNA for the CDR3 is TGTGCCAGCAGCTTAGACAGGTCCACGGCCTACAATGAGCAGTTCTTC.

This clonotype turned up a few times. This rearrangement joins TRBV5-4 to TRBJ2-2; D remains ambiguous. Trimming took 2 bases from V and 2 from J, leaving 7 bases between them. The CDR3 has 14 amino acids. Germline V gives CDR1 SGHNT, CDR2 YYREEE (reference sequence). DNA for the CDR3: TGTGCCAGCAGCTTCGACGGCAACACCGGGGAGCTGTTTTTT. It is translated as CASSFDGNTGELFF. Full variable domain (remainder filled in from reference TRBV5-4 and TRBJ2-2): ETGVTQSPTHLIKTRGQQVTLRCSSQSGHNTVSWYQQALGQGPQFIFQYYREEENGRGNFPPRFSGLQFPNYSSELNVNALELDDSALYLCASSFDGNTGELFFGEGSRLTVL.

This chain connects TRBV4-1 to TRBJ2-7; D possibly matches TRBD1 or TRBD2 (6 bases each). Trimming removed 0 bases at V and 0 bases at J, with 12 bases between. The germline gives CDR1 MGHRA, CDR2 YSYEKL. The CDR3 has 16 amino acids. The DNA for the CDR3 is TGCGCCAGCAGCCAAGAGGTCGGGGGCTTCTCCTACGAGCAGTACTTC. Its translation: CASSQEVGGFSYEQYF.

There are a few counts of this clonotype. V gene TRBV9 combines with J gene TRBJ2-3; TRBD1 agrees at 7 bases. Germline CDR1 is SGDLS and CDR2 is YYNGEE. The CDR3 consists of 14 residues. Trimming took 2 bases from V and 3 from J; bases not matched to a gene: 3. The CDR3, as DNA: TGTGCCAGCAGCGTGACAGGGTTAACAGATACGCAGTATTTT. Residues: CASSVTGLTDTQYF.

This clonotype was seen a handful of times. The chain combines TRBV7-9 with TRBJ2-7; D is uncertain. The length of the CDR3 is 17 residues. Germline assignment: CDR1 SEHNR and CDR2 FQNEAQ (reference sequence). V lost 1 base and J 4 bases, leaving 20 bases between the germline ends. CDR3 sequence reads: CASSLVGLQHGVYEQYF. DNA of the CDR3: TGTGCCAGCAGCTTAGTAGGCCTCCAGCATGGGGTTTACGAGCAGTACTTC.

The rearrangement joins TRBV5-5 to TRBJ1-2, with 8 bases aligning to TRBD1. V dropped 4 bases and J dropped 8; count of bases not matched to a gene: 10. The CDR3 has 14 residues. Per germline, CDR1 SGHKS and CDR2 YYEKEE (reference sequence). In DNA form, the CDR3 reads TGTGCCAGCAGCGAAAGGCAGGGGGCCCCGGGCTACACCTTC. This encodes CASSERQGAPGYTF.

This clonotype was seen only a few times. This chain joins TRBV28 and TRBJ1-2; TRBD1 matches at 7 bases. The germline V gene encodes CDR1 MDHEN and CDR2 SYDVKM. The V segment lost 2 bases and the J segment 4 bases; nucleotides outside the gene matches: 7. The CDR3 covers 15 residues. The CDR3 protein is CASSLRTGTPYGYTF. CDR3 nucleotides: TGTGCCAGCAGTTTACGGACAGGTACTCCCTATGGCTACACCTTC.

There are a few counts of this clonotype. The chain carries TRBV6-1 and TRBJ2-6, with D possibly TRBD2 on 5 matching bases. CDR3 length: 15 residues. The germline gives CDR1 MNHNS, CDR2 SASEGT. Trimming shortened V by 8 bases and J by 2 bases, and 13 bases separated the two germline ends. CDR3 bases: TGTGCCAGCTTTAACGGAGGTCCTGGGGCCAACGTCCTGACTTTC. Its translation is CASFNGGPGANVLTF.

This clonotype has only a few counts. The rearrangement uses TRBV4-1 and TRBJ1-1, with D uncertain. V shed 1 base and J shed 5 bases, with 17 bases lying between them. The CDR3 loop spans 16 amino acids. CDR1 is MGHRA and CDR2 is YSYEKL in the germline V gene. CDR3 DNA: TGCGCCAGCAGCCAAGTCGGCATAAGAGTAGGAACTGAAGCTTTCTTT. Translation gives CASSQVGIRVGTEAFF.

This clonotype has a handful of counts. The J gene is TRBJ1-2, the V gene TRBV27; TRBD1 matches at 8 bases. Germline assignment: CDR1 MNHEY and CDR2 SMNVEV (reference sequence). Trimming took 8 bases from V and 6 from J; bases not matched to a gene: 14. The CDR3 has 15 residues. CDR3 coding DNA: TGTGCCAGCTCCTCCCCGCACCAGGGGGCGGATGGCTACACCTTC. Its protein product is CASSSPHQGADGYTF.

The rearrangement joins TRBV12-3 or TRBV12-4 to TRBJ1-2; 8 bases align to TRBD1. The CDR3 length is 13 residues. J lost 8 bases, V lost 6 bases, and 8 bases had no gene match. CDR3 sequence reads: CASSTAGGGGYTF. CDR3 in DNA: TGTGCCAGCAGCACAGCAGGGGGCGGCGGCTACACCTTC.

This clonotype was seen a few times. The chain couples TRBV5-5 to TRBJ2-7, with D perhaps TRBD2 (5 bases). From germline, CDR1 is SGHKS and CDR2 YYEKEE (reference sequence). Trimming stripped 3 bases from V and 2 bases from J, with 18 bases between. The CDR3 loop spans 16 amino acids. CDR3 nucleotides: TGTGCCAGCAGCTCCGGCACCTATAGCGTGGCCTACGAGCAGTACTTC. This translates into CASSSGTYSVAYEQYF.